A selection of T cell receptor beta chains follows, all from one sample in a study of blood T cell repertoires in COVID-19. Sequencing used immunoSEQ multiplex PCR; TCRdb keeps in-frame clones, though not all of them. The sample includes 350,000 or so clones, around nine tenths of them seen just once. Material for sequencing was PBMCs or T cells enriched from blood (not recorded which). The receptors were gathered from a young woman who had been exposed to COVID-19. The CDR3 runs from the conserved cysteine through the conserved F or W. Fields, in order: V gene, J gene, clone size, D gene, CDR3 protein, CDR3 DNA. D genes are given only for firm matches. The listing skips clone size in some rows; elsewhere it reads once, few, many or a size class.

TRBV6-1	TRBJ2-7	-	TRBD1	CASSEGGTGSYEQYF	TGTGCCAGCAGTGAAGGCGGGACAGGGAGCTACGAGCAGTACTTC
TRBV5-4	TRBJ2-5	-	TRBD1	CASSTRQGKEETQYF	TGTGCCAGCAGCACCCGACAGGGGAAGGAAGAGACCCAGTACTTC
TRBV5-1	TRBJ2-6	once	-	CASSSQSSGANVLTF	TGCGCCAGCAGCTCACAGTCCTCTGGGGCCAACGTCCTGACTTTC
TRBV3-1/TRBV3-2	TRBJ2-2	-	TRBD1	CASSPPGQGGTGELFF	TGTGCCAGCAGCCCCCCCGGACAGGGCGGCACCGGGGAGCTGTTTTTT
TRBV29-1	TRBJ2-1	-	-	CSVGRSAQYNEQFF	TGCAGCGTTGGTCGTAGCGCCCAATACAATGAGCAGTTCTTC
TRBV6-5	TRBJ2-1	-	-	CASSYSRASSYNEQFF	TGTGCCAGCAGTTACTCGCGGGCCAGCTCCTACAATGAGCAGTTCTTC
TRBV28	TRBJ2-1	-	TRBD2	CASSPSGRAFNEQFF	TGTGCCAGCAGTCCCTCCGGGAGGGCCTTTAATGAGCAGTTCTTC
TRBV5-1	TRBJ1-1	-	TRBD1	CASSLEVGQGKAFF	TGCGCCAGCAGCTTGGAGGTGGGACAGGGGAAAGCTTTCTTT
TRBV30	TRBJ2-2	few	TRBD2	CAWRGLAGARTGELFF	TGTGCCTGGAGGGGACTAGCGGGAGCGAGGACCGGGGAGCTGTTTTTT
TRBV4-1	TRBJ2-7	-	-	CASSQESWQGSAYEQYF	TGCGCCAGCAGCCAAGAGAGTTGGCAGGGGTCTGCCTACGAGCAGTACTTC
TRBV2	TRBJ2-7	-	-	CASRGGGLKPYEQYF	TGTGCCAGCAGAGGGGGGGGGCTGAAACCCTACGAGCAGTACTTC
TRBV28	TRBJ1-2	-	TRBD1	CASSMTGGYYGYTF	TGTGCCAGCAGCATGACAGGGGGCTACTATGGCTACACCTTC
TRBV7-3	TRBJ2-7	-	TRBD2	CASSSMTSPYEQYF	TGTGCCAGCAGCTCGATGACTAGCCCCTACGAGCAGTACTTC
TRBV3-1/TRBV3-2	TRBJ2-7	-	TRBD2	CASSHTGTSGRRYEQYF	TGTGCCAGCAGCCACACCGGGACTAGCGGGAGACGGTACGAGCAGTACTTC
TRBV4-2	TRBJ2-7	-	-	CASSARTTRGYEQYF	TGTGCCAGCAGCGCCCGGACTACCCGGGGGTACGAGCAGTACTTC
TRBV5-1	TRBJ1-3	-	-	CASSLTTAASGNTIYF	TGCGCCAGCAGCCTCACGACAGCCGCCTCTGGAAACACCATATATTTT